One and the same sample provided the 25 T cell receptor beta chains below, sequenced in a study of shared clonotypes between healthy human individuals. In the naive CD8 group, cells lacked CD45RO and were positively selected for CCR7, so terminally differentiated effector memory CD45RA+ cells were left out. Profiling relied on immunoSEQ multiplex PCR, and the TCRdb table lists in-frame clones only, not all of them. The sample has about 550,000 clones, nearly 97% seen once. Specimen: naive CD8+ T cells sorted from blood. Source of these receptors: a woman under 40 in good health.

The chain combines TRBV6-5 with TRBJ2-7; D might be TRBD1 (5 bases). Trimming cost V 0 bases and J 0 bases, with 12 bases left between them. The CDR3 totals 16 residues. Per germline, CDR1 MNHEY and CDR2 SVGAGI. The CDR3 sequence: CASSYSTGHHSYEQYF. CDR3 nucleotides: TGTGCCAGCAGTTACTCAACAGGACATCACTCCTACGAGCAGTACTTC.

In the case of this clone: Additional DNA sequences in this sample encode the identical CDR3. V gene TRBV28 combines with J gene TRBJ2-7; D not resolved. The CDR3 is 11 amino acids. V dropped 4 bases and J dropped 7 bases, with 8 bases sitting between them. The germline V gene has CDR1 MDHEN and CDR2 SYDVKM. The CDR3 here is CASSSTGEQYF. The CDR3 DNA sequence: TGTGCCAGCAGTTCGACCGGGGAGCAGTACTTC.

V and J are TRBV7-2 and TRBJ2-7; TRBD2 matches at 8 bases. In germline, CDR1 is SGHTA, CDR2 FQGNSA. V dropped 3 bases and J dropped 4; count of bases not matched to a gene: 5. The length of the CDR3 is 14 residues. This chain's CDR3 is CASSFGGGSYEQYF. CDR3 nucleotide sequence: TGTGCCAGCAGCTTCGGGGGGGGCAGTTACGAGCAGTACTTC.

The V gene is TRBV29-1, the J gene TRBJ2-7; maybe TRBD1 (5 bases). Trimming took 8 bases from V and 2 from J, leaving 25 bases between them. Germline V gives CDR1 SQVTM, CDR2 ANQGSEA. The CDR3 has 16 residues. In DNA, the CDR3 is TGCAGCTACCCATTAAGGGGAAGGATAAGGGCCTACGAGCAGTACTTC. Protein sequence: CSYPLRGRIRAYEQYF.

V and J are TRBV6-1 and TRBJ2-1; no definite D call. The V gene's germline CDR1 is MNHNS and CDR2 SASEGT. Trimming left V 7 bases short and J 15 bases short, with 16 bases between. CDR3 length equals 11 residues. The CDR3 sequence: CASTLTGQRFF. The CDR3 nucleotides are TGTGCCAGCACTCTCACGGGTCAGCGGTTCTTC.

V gene TRBV2 combines with J gene TRBJ1-5, with 8 bases aligning to TRBD1. The CDR3 is 15 amino acids. The V segment lost 0 bases and the J segment 7 bases; nucleotides outside the gene matches: 5. CDR1 is SNHLY, CDR2 FYNNEI, per germline. CDR3 DNA sequence: TGTGCCAGCAGTGAAGCGGCAGGGGGCGGGCAGCCCCAGCATTTT. The encoded protein is CASSEAAGGGQPQHF.

The chain recombines TRBV27 with TRBJ2-1, with TRBD2 matching 9 bases. V was pared by 6 bases and J by 0 bases, with 12 bases of the junction left unmatched. From germline, CDR1 is MNHEY and CDR2 SMNVEV (reference sequence). This CDR3 has 18 residues. DNA of the CDR3: TGTGCCAGCAGCACATCCCAGGGGGGACTAGCCTCCTACAATGAGCAGTTCTTC. As protein: CASSTSQGGLASYNEQFF.

The chain is built from TRBV19 and TRBJ1-1; D gene ambiguous. The germline V gene encodes CDR1 LNHDA and CDR2 SQIVND (reference sequence). V was cut by 5 bases and J by 1 base, with 17 bases left in between. CDR3 length: 16 residues. The CDR3 DNA follows: TGTGCCAGTAGTGCGTCCAGGCTCCTTTGGAACACTGAAGCTTTCTTT. This encodes CASSASRLLWNTEAFF. The entire variable domain, with the rest obtained from reference TRBV19 and TRBJ1-1, is as follows: DGGITQSPKYLFRKEGQNVTLSCEQNLNHDAMYWYRQDPGQGLRLIYYSQIVNDFQKGDIAEGYSVSREKKESFPLTVTSAQKNPTAFYLCASSASRLLWNTEAFFGQGTRLTVV.

In this sample, this clone turned up once. The chain combines TRBV19 with TRBJ2-1; D remains ambiguous. CDR1 and CDR2 (germline): LNHDA, SQIVND (reference sequence). This CDR3 region has 12 residues. V was shortened by 5 bases and J by 5 bases, with 7 bases between the two germline ends. The CDR3 spells CASSVADNEQFF. The CDR3 bases are TGTGCCAGTAGTGTTGCAGACAATGAGCAGTTCTTC.

The gene calls are TRBV28 and TRBJ2-3; TRBD2 agrees at 8 bases. The J segment lost 1 base and the V segment lost 7 bases, leaving 13 bases of the junction unmatched. The CDR3 has 17 residues. Germline CDR1 and CDR2: MDHEN and SYDVKM. The CDR3 DNA reads as TGTGCCAGCACCAAACTCACGGGAGCGGGGGGCACAGATACGCAGTATTTT. The encoded protein is CASTKLTGAGGTDTQYF.

This clone has only a few counts. The V and J genes are TRBV13 and TRBJ1-2; D not resolved. V was cut by 3 bases and J by 6 bases, with 14 bases left in between. CDR1 PRHDT and CDR2 FYEKMQ come from the germline V gene (reference sequence). This CDR3 is built from 14 residues. The CDR3 DNA reads TGTGCCAGCAGCTTTGGTACGGGCAGCCATGGCTACACCTTC. Its translation: CASSFGTGSHGYTF.

DNA of the CDR3: TGTGCCAGCAGCCCGCAAGGGTGGGACACTGAAGCTTTCTTT. Residues: CASSPQGWDTEAFF. This chain links TRBV11-2 with TRBJ1-1, with D unresolved. V was trimmed by 5 bases and J by 3 bases, leaving 13 bases between them. This CDR3 comprises 14 residues. Germline CDR1 is SGHAT and CDR2 is FQNNGV.

This clone was seen a single time. The chain carries TRBV10-2 and TRBJ2-7; maybe TRBD1 (5 bases). The CDR3 length is 14 residues. The ends were cut back, 3 bases at V and 1 base at J, with 10 bases in the middle. CDR1 and CDR2 (germline): WSHSY, SAAADI. In DNA, the CDR3 is TGCGCCAGCAGTGAAGGGGCGCGTTCCTACGAGCAGTACTTC. Translated, it gives CASSEGARSYEQYF.

The CDR3 is CASSVWVGQGRNEQFF. CDR3 DNA: TGTGCCAGCAGTGTGTGGGTTGGGCAGGGCCGCAATGAGCAGTTCTTC. The chain couples TRBV28 to TRBJ2-1; possible D gene TRBD1, 5 bases. The germline gives CDR1 MDHEN, CDR2 SYDVKM. Trimming shortened V by 5 bases and J by 6 bases, and 20 bases separated the two germline ends. The CDR3 has 16 amino acids.

In this sample, this clone turned up once. This chain connects TRBV11-2 to TRBJ2-2; D may correspond to TRBD1 or TRBD2 (5 bases each). Trimming left V 5 bases short and J 0 bases short, with 16 bases between. This CDR3 is 17 amino acids long. Germline lookup yields CDR1 SGHAT and CDR2 FQNNGV. Here the CDR3 reads CASSPGYWDANTGELFF. CDR3 DNA: TGTGCCAGCAGCCCCGGTTATTGGGACGCGAACACCGGGGAGCTGTTTTTT. Full variable domain (remainder filled in from reference TRBV11-2 and TRBJ2-2): EAGVAQSPRYKIIEKRQSVAFWCNPISGHATLYWYQQILGQGPKLLIQFQNNGVVDDSQLPKDRFSAERLKGVDSTLKIQPAKLEDSAVYLCASSPGYWDANTGELFFGEGSRLTVL.

The chain recombines TRBV28 with TRBJ1-2, with a weak D call TRBD1 (5 bases). This CDR3 is built from 15 residues. With 5 bases removed from V and 2 bases from J, the gap between germline ends came to 15 bases. Germline V lookup: CDR1 MDHEN, CDR2 SYDVKM. The CDR3 here is CASSNAMGVNYGYTF. In DNA form, the CDR3 reads TGTGCCAGCAGTAACGCGATGGGGGTAAACTATGGCTACACCTTC.

The chain employs TRBV7-8 and TRBJ2-2; 13 bases align to TRBD2. V lost 4 bases, J lost 7 bases, and 6 bases stayed unmatched. CDR3 length: 16 amino acids. Germline assignment: CDR1 SGHVS and CDR2 FQNEAQ. The CDR3 region is CASSSWTSGSIGELFF. The CDR3 region has the DNA TGTGCCAGCAGCTCATGGACTAGCGGGAGTATCGGGGAGCTGTTTTTT.

The chain uses TRBV27 and TRBJ2-1; TRBD1 or TRBD2 may be the D gene (5 bases each). Germline CDR1 reads MNHEY; CDR2 reads SMNVEV (reference sequence). Trimming took 6 bases from V and 10 from J, leaving 13 bases between them. The CDR3 is made up of 12 amino acids. DNA for the CDR3: TGTGCCAGCAGCTCAGAGGGGCCGGAGCAGTTCTTC. Its translation is CASSSEGPEQFF.

The chain joins TRBV2 to TRBJ1-1; D unclear. In germline, CDR1 is SNHLY, CDR2 FYNNEI. Trimming removed 6 bases from V and 5 bases from J, with 13 bases in between. The CDR3 is 13 residues long. The CDR3 sequence: CASSAPETTEAFF. CDR3 coding DNA: TGTGCCAGCAGCGCTCCGGAGACGACTGAAGCTTTCTTT.

Worth noting for this clone: Other DNA sequences of this sample code for an identical CDR3. V usage is TRBV5-6 and J usage is TRBJ2-7; D is possibly TRBD2 (5 bases). The CDR3 length is 12 residues. CDR1 SGHDT and CDR2 YYEEEE come from the germline V gene. Trimming pared 2 bases from V and 3 bases from J, leaving 6 bases between. This chain's CDR3 is CASSFGDYEQYF. DNA of the CDR3: TGTGCCAGCAGCTTCGGGGACTACGAGCAGTACTTC.

A single count supports this clone. The chain is built from TRBV7-9 and TRBJ2-2; 10 bases align to TRBD2. There are 16 residues in the CDR3. Trimming removed 5 bases from V and 6 bases from J; junction bases left unmatched: 9. Looked up from germline, CDR1 is SEHNR and CDR2 is FQNEAQ (reference sequence). The CDR3 coding sequence is TGTGCCAGCAGCCCCCGGGGAGCGGGAGGGCCCGGGGAGCTGTTTTTT. Protein product: CASSPRGAGGPGELFF.

The rearrangement joins TRBV6-6 to TRBJ1-1; D not certain. The CDR3 consists of 10 residues. Trimming took 8 bases from V and 1 from J, leaving 2 bases between them. Germline V gene data show CDR1 as MNHNY and CDR2 as SVGAGI (reference sequence). The CDR3: CASENTEAFF. In nucleotides, the CDR3 is TGTGCCAGCGAGAACACTGAAGCTTTCTTT.

The chain couples TRBV5-4 to TRBJ2-4; D might be TRBD1 (5 bases). V dropped 4 bases and J dropped 0 bases, with 14 bases sitting between them. The CDR3 sequence is 16 residues long. CDR1 and CDR2 (germline): SGHNT, YYREEE (reference sequence). This chain's CDR3 is CASSPTQQVAKNIQYF. CDR3 nucleotides: TGTGCCAGCAGCCCCACTCAACAGGTAGCCAAAAACATTCAGTACTTC.

The chain links TRBV25-1 to TRBJ2-1, with TRBD2 identical over 7 bases. The CDR3 length is 12 residues. The V and J ends lost 10 bases and 9 bases, in that order; junction bases with no gene match: 9. The germline V gene has CDR1 MGHDK and CDR2 SYGVNS. The CDR3 bases are TGTGCCACCTCAGCGGGAACGATTGAGCAGTTCTTC. Its protein product is CATSAGTIEQFF.

A single count supports this clone. V is TRBV6-5 and J is TRBJ2-6; no clear D. This CDR3 has 16 amino acids. The V end was cut by 4 bases, the J end by 4 bases, with 14 bases between. Germline V gene sequence: CDR1 MNHEY, CDR2 SVGAGI. The CDR3 spells CASSSRDMGGANVLTF. The CDR3 bases are TGTGCCAGCAGTTCCCGAGACATGGGAGGGGCCAACGTCCTGACTTTC.